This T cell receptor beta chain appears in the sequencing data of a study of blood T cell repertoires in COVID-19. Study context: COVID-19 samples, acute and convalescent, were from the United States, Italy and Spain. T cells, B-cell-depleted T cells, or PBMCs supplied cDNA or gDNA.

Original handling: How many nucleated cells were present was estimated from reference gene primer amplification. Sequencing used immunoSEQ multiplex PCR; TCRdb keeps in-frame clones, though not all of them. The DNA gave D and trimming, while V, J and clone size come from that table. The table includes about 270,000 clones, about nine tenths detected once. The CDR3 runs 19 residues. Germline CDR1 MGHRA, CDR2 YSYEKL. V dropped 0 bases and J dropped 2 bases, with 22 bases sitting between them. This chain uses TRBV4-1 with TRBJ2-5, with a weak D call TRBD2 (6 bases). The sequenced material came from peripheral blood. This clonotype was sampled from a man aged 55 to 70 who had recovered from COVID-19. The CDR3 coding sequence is TGCGCCAGCAGCCAAGATTCGCGGGGAAGCCGAAAAGTACAAGAGACCCAGTACTTC. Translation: CASSQDSRGSRKVQETQYF.